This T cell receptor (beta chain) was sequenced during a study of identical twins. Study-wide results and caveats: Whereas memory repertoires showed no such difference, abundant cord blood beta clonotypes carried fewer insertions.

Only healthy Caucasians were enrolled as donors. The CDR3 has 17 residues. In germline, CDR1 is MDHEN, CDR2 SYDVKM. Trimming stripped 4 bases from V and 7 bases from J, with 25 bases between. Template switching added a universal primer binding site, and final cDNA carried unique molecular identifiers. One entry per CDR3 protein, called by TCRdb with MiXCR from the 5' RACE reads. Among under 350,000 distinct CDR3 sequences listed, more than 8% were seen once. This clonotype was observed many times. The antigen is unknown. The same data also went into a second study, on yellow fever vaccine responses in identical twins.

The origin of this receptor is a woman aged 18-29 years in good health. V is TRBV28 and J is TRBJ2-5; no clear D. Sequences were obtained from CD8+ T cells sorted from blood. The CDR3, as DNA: TGTGCCAGCAGTTCGCATCGCTCCAGCCAGTTGCTAGGGACCCAGTACTTC. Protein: CASSSHRSSQLLGTQYF.